A single sample is the source of the 25 T cell receptor beta chains below, sequenced in a study of blood T cell repertoires in COVID-19. Sequenced by immunoSEQ multiplex PCR; TCRdb stores in-frame clones only, minus some. The sample includes 85,000 to 110,000 clones, around 90% seen only once; the top ten take about 3.2%. Sequencing used peripheral blood. The receptors originated from a human donor in a cohort sampled during active COVID-19.

The rearrangement uses TRBV3-1 (or the pseudogene TRBV3-2) and TRBJ2-2, with TRBD2 as a possible D gene (6 bases). Germline assignment: CDR1 LGHDT and CDR2 YNNKEL (reference sequence). The CDR3 is 16 residues long. Trimming removed 0 bases from V and 3 bases from J, with 11 bases in between. Here the CDR3 reads CASSQDKGGHTGELFF. The CDR3 region has the DNA TGTGCCAGCAGCCAAGACAAGGGAGGTCACACCGGGGAGCTGTTTTTT.

This clone was counted only a few times. Within the sample, other DNA sequences also encode this same CDR3. This chain uses TRBV6-5 with TRBJ2-7; 7 nucleotides align to TRBD2. The germline gives CDR1 MNHEY, CDR2 SVGAGI. After removal of 0 bases from V and 5 bases from J, the junction contained 4 bases not matched to a gene. The CDR3 runs 14 residues. CDR3 loop: CASSYSGAGDEQYF. The CDR3 DNA sequence: TGTGCCAGCAGTTACTCTGGGGCGGGAGACGAGCAGTACTTC.

This clone has just a few counts. The chain combines TRBV7-9 with TRBJ1-2, with TRBD1 as a possible D gene (6 bases). Germline V CDR1 and CDR2: SEHNR, FQNEAQ (reference sequence). The CDR3 has 16 residues. Trimming removed 4 bases at V and 5 bases at J, with 20 bases between. The chain's CDR3 is CASSYPPGHVGYGYTF. CDR3 nucleotides: TGTGCCAGCAGCTACCCCCCGGGACATGTGGGGTATGGCTACACCTTC. The full variable domain, its missing parts supplied by reference TRBV7-9 and TRBJ1-2, is DTGVSQNPRHKITKRGQNVTFRCDPISEHNRLYWYRQTLGQGPEFLTYFQNEAQLEKSRLLSDRFSAERPKGSFSTLEIQRTEQGDSAMYLCASSYPPGHVGYGYTFGSGTRLTVV.

This clone was observed a single time. J is TRBJ2-3 and V is TRBV18; D might be TRBD1 (5 bases). The germline V gene has CDR1 KGHSH and CDR2 LQKENI. Trimming cost V 3 bases and J 2 bases, with 9 bases left between them. This CDR3 is 14 amino acids long. CDR3 region: CASSPAGYTDTQYF. CDR3 nucleotides: TGTGCCAGCTCACCGGCAGGGTACACAGATACGCAGTATTTT.

This chain uses TRBV12-5 with TRBJ2-3; perhaps TRBD2 as D (6 bases). This CDR3 spans 12 amino acids. Trimming removed 8 bases from V and 6 bases from J, with 12 bases in between. Per germline, CDR1 LGHNT and CDR2 FRNRAP. CDR3 amino acids: CASQAGWDTQYF. In DNA form, the CDR3 reads TGTGCTAGTCAGGCGGGGTGGGATACGCAGTATTTT.

The V gene is TRBV7-9, the J gene TRBJ2-7; tentative D call: TRBD1 (6 bases). This CDR3 spans 15 amino acids. The V and J ends lost 5 bases and 8 bases respectively, with 22 bases between them. CDR1 is SEHNR, CDR2 FQNEAQ, per germline (reference sequence). The DNA of the CDR3 is TGTGCCAGCAGCCCGGACGGGACAAGGGACCTCAAGCAGTACTTC. Translating gives CASSPDGTRDLKQYF.

The V call is TRBV13, the J call TRBJ2-1; 13 nucleotides align to TRBD2. The germline V gene encodes CDR1 PRHDT and CDR2 FYEKMQ (reference sequence). CDR3 size: 17 residues. V was pared by 5 bases and J by 6 bases, with 10 bases of the junction left unmatched. DNA for the CDR3: TGTGCCAGCAGCCTACTCCGGACTAGCGGGAGACTCAATGAGCAGTTCTTC. Protein product: CASSLLRTSGRLNEQFF.

CDR3 loop: CASRPSLAASYEQYF. The DNA for the CDR3 is TGTGCCAGCCGGCCCTCTCTAGCAGCCTCCTACGAGCAGTACTTC. The chain employs TRBV6-5 and TRBJ2-7, with D possibly matching TRBD2 (5 bases). V lost 8 bases and J 0 bases, leaving 17 bases between the germline ends. The CDR3 contains 15 residues. The V gene's germline CDR1 is MNHEY and CDR2 SVGAGI.

V is TRBV25-1 and J is TRBJ2-5, with D unresolved. The CDR3 contains 14 residues. CDR1 and CDR2 (germline): MGHDK, SYGVNS. The V and J ends lost 2 bases and 0 bases respectively, with 7 bases between them. The CDR3 loop is CASSEGEDQETQYF. The CDR3 region has the DNA TGTGCCAGCAGTGAAGGAGAGGACCAAGAGACCCAGTACTTC.

This clone counts as medium-sized. CDR3 sequence (DNA): TGTGCCACTCGACAGGCGGGTTATAGCAATCAGCCCCAGCATTTT. Encoded protein: CATRQAGYSNQPQHF. This chain links TRBV6-6 with TRBJ1-5, with D perhaps TRBD1 (6 bases). The length of the CDR3 is 15 residues. Germline V gene data show CDR1 as MNHNY and CDR2 as SVGAGI (reference sequence). The V and J ends lost 10 bases and 0 bases respectively, with 16 bases between them.

This rearrangement joins TRBV7-9 to TRBJ2-5; TRBD2 matches at 7 bases. With V trimmed by 4 bases and J by 10 bases, 6 bases remained unmatched. Per the germline V gene, CDR1 is SEHNR and CDR2 is FQNEAQ (reference sequence). The CDR3 totals 12 residues. The CDR3 sequence is CASSWDYWGQYF. The DNA for the CDR3 is TGTGCCAGCAGCTGGGACTATTGGGGCCAGTACTTC. The variable domain in full, completed from reference TRBV7-9 and TRBJ2-5, reads DTGVSQNPRHKITKRGQNVTFRCDPISEHNRLYWYRQTLGQGPEFLTYFQNEAQLEKSRLLSDRFSAERPKGSFSTLEIQRTEQGDSAMYLCASSWDYWGQYFGPGTRLLVL.

This chain links TRBV25-1 with TRBJ2-5; maybe TRBD2 (5 bases). Looked up from germline, CDR1 is MGHDK and CDR2 is SYGVNS. Trimming removed 7 bases from V and 3 bases from J, with 15 bases in between. This CDR3 is 14 amino acids long. CDR3 amino acids: CASTDHFGEETQYF. The CDR3 DNA reads as TGTGCCAGCACCGATCATTTCGGGGAAGAGACCCAGTACTTC.

The V gene is TRBV5-1, the J gene TRBJ1-1; 12 nucleotides match TRBD1. This CDR3 spans 17 amino acids. V gave up 6 bases and J gave up 5 bases; unmatched junction bases: 14. Germline V CDR1 and CDR2: SGHRS, YFSETQ. In DNA, the CDR3 is TGCGCCAGCAAGAGGGTGGGGACAGGGGGCGCGGGAACTGAAGCTTTCTTT. Amino acids: CASKRVGTGGAGTEAFF.

The chain is built from TRBV5-1 and TRBJ2-5, with 12 bases matching TRBD2. Germline V CDR1 and CDR2: SGHRS, YFSETQ. The J segment lost 5 bases and the V segment lost 4 bases, leaving 9 bases of the junction unmatched. The CDR3 length is 16 residues. The CDR3 here is CASSVRLAGVGETQYF. CDR3 in DNA: TGCGCCAGCAGCGTAAGACTAGCGGGGGTAGGGGAGACCCAGTACTTC.

The chain recombines TRBV30 with TRBJ1-3; D perhaps matches TRBD1 (6 bases). Germline-derived CDR1 and CDR2 are GTSNPN and SVGIG (reference sequence). Trimming removed 0 bases from V and 0 bases from J, with 15 bases in between. There are 17 residues in the CDR3. In nucleotides, the CDR3 is TGTGCCTGGAGTGTACGATGGGGGCCCCGCTCTGGAAACACCATATATTTT. This codes for CAWSVRWGPRSGNTIYF.

The rearrangement links TRBV5-1 to TRBJ2-1; 10 bases match TRBD2. J was trimmed by 10 bases and V by 3 bases; bases with no gene match: 13. Germline CDR1 SGHRS, CDR2 YFSETQ. The CDR3 consists of 16 residues. In nucleotides, the CDR3 is TGCGCCAGCAGCTCCAAAGCGGGGGGGCCCTCAGAGGAGCAGTTCTTC. Residues: CASSSKAGGPSEEQFF.

V gene TRBV5-1 combines with J gene TRBJ2-7; 7 positions agree with TRBD1. V lost 4 bases to trimming and J lost 3 bases; unmatched junction nucleotides: 4. Germline CDR1 is SGHRS and CDR2 is YFSETQ. The CDR3 extends over 13 amino acids. For the CDR3, the DNA is TGCGCCAGCAGCCGTGGGACAGACTACGAGCAGTACTTC. This encodes CASSRGTDYEQYF.

The genes are TRBV13 and TRBJ1-5; tentative D call: TRBD1 (6 bases). Germline V gene data show CDR1 as PRHDT and CDR2 as FYEKMQ (reference sequence). The CDR3 loop spans 14 amino acids. V was shortened by 2 bases and J by 6 bases, with 11 bases between the two germline ends. The CDR3 sequence is CASSLRGGAQPQHF. CDR3 DNA sequence: TGTGCCAGCAGCTTAAGGGGGGGGGCTCAGCCCCAGCATTTT.

The genes are TRBV19 and TRBJ1-1; TRBD1 aligns across 7 bases. Germline CDR1 is LNHDA and CDR2 is SQIVND (reference sequence). The CDR3 runs to 12 residues. Trimming cost V 6 bases and J 7 bases; bases outside gene matches: 5. The CDR3 coding sequence is TGTGCCAGTAGCCACAGGGGCCTTGAAGCTTTCTTT. Protein product: CASSHRGLEAFF. The variable domain in full, completed from reference TRBV19 and TRBJ1-1, reads DGGITQSPKYLFRKEGQNVTLSCEQNLNHDAMYWYRQDPGQGLRLIYYSQIVNDFQKGDIAEGYSVSREKKESFPLTVTSAQKNPTAFYLCASSHRGLEAFFGQGTRLTVV.

This chain connects TRBV27 to TRBJ1-2, with D perhaps matching TRBD1 (6 bases). Germline loops: CDR1 MNHEY, CDR2 SMNVEV (reference sequence). CDR3 length: 16 amino acids. The germline V and J ends were trimmed by 7 bases and 4 bases, with 22 bases remaining between them. DNA of the CDR3: TGTGCCAGCACTAATTGGGGAGGGGGATTGGGCTATGGCTACACCTTC. This codes for CASTNWGGGLGYGYTF.

The chain joins TRBV19 to TRBJ2-3; possibly TRBD1 for D (6 bases). CDR1 is LNHDA and CDR2 is SQIVND in the germline V gene (reference sequence). The CDR3 runs to 13 residues. The V gene lost 5 bases and the J gene lost 4 bases, with 10 bases spanning the gap. The CDR3 DNA reads as TGTGCCAGTAGTCAACAGGGCGCAGATACGCAGTATTTT. Protein product: CASSQQGADTQYF.

The V call is TRBV5-5, the J call TRBJ2-7; TRBD2 matches at 8 bases. Germline V lookup: CDR1 SGHKS, CDR2 YYEKEE (reference sequence). J lost 3 bases, V lost 2 bases, and 10 bases had no gene match. CDR3 size: 16 residues. CDR3 nucleotide sequence: TGTGCCAGCAGCTTCGGTTTAGCGGGATTACGCTACGAGCAGTACTTC. Amino acid sequence: CASSFGLAGLRYEQYF.

V gene TRBV19 combines with J gene TRBJ1-5; D gene unclear. The V end was cut by 3 bases, the J end by 1 base, with 10 bases between. The length of the CDR3 is 15 residues. CDR1 and CDR2 from the germline V gene are LNHDA and SQIVND (reference sequence). For the CDR3, the DNA is TGTGCCAGTAGTATCGGCGGAGTGAGCAATCAGCCCCAGCATTTT. This encodes CASSIGGVSNQPQHF.

This chain links TRBV7-3 with TRBJ1-2, with 7 nucleotides matching TRBD1. CDR1 is SGHTA, CDR2 FQGTGA, per germline. The V gene end was trimmed by 5 bases and the J gene end by 7 bases; junction bases not matched to a gene: 13. The CDR3 contains 15 residues. CDR3 protein: CASSTHPGQLSGYTF. DNA of the CDR3: TGTGCCAGCAGCACCCACCCGGGACAGCTATCTGGCTACACCTTC.

The DNA for the CDR3 is TGCGCCAGCAGCTTGGGAGGGGGCGTCACTGAAGCTTTCTTT. It specifies CASSLGGGVTEAFF. This chain joins TRBV5-1 and TRBJ1-1, with TRBD1 matching over 7 bases. The germline V gene has CDR1 SGHRS and CDR2 YFSETQ. Unmatched junction bases numbered 3, after V lost 0 bases and J lost 4 bases. This CDR3 contains 14 residues.